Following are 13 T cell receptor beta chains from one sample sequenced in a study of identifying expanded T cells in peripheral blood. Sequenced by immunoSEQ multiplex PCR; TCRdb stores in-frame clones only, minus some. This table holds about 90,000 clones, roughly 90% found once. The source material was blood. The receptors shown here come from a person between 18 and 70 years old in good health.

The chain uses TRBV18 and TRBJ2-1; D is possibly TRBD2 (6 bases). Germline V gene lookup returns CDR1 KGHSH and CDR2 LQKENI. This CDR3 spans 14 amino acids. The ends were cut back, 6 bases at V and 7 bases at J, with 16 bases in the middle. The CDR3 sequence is CASSDDGGWNEQFF. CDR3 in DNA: TGTGCCAGCTCCGACGACGGGGGATGGAATGAGCAGTTCTTC. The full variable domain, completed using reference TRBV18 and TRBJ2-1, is NAGVMQNPRHLVRRRGQEARLRCSPMKGHSHVYWYRQLPEEGLKFMVYLQKENIIDESGMPKERFSAEFPKEGPSILRIQQVVRGDSAAYFCASSDDGGWNEQFFGPGTRLTVL.

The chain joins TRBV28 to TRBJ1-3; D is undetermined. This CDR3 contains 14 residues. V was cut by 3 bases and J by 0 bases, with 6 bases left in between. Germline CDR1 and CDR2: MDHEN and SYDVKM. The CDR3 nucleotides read TGTGCCAGCAGTTTCGGTCTCTCTGGAAACACCATATATTTT. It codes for CASSFGLSGNTIYF. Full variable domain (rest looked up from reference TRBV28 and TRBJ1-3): DVKVTQSSRYLVKRTGEKVFLECVQDMDHENMFWYRQDPGLGLRLIYFSYDVKMKEKGDIPEGYSVSREKKERFSLILESASTNQTSMYLCASSFGLSGNTIYFGEGSWLTVV.

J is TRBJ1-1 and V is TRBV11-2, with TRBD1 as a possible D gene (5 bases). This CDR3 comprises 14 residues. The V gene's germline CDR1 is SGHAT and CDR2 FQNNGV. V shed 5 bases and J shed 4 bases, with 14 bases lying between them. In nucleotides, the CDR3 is TGTGCCAGCAGCCCCTCGGGGGGGGGCACTGAAGCTTTCTTT. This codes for CASSPSGGGTEAFF.

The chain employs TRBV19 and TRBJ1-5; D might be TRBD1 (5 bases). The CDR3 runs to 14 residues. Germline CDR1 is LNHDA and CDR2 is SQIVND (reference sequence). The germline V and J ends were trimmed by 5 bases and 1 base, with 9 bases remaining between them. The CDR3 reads CASSSGMSNQPQHF. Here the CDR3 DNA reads TGTGCCAGTAGTTCAGGGATGAGCAATCAGCCCCAGCATTTT.

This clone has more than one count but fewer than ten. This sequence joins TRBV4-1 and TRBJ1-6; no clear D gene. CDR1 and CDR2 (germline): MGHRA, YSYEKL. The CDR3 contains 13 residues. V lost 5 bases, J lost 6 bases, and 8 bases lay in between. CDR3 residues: CASSYSGNSPLHF. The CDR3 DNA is TGCGCCAGCAGCTACTCCGGTAATTCACCCCTCCACTTT.

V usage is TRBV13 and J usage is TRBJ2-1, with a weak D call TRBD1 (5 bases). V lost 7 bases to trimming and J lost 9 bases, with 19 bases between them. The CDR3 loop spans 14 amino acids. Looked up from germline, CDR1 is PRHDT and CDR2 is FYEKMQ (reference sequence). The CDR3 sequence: CASKVGAGSGEQFF. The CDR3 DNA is TGTGCCAGCAAAGTTGGAGCAGGGTCGGGTGAGCAGTTCTTC.

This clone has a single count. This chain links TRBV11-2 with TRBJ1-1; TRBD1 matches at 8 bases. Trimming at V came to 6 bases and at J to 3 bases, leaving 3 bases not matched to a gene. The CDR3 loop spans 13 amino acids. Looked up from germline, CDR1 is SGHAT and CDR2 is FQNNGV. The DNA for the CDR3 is TGTGCCAGCAGTATACAGGGGGACACTGAAGCTTTCTTT. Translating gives CASSIQGDTEAFF.

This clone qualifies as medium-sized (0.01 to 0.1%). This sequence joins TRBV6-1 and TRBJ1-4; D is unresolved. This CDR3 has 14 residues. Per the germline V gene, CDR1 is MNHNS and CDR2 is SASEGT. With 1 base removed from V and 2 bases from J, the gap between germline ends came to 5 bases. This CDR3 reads CASSEGMTNEKLFF. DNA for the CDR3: TGTGCCAGCAGTGAAGGGATGACTAATGAAAAACTGTTTTTT.

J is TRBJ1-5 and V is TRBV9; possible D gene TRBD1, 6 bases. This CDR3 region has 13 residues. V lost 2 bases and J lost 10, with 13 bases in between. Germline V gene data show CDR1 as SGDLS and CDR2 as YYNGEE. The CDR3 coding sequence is TGTGCCAGCAGCGTGTATATCGGGACACCCCAGCATTTT. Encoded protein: CASSVYIGTPQHF.

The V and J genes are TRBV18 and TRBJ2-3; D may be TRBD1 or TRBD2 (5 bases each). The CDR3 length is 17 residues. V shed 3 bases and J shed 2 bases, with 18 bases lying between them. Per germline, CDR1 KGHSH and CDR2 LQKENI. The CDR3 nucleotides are TGTGCCAGCTCACCCATGGACACCGGGGATGCCACAGATACGCAGTATTTT. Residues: CASSPMDTGDATDTQYF.

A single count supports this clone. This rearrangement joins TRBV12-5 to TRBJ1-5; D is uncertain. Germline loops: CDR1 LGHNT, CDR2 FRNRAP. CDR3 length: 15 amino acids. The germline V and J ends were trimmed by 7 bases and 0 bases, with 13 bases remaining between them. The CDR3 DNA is TGTGCTAGTGCCCTGACCCCTTATAGCAATCAGCCCCAGCATTTT. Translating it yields CASALTPYSNQPQHF.

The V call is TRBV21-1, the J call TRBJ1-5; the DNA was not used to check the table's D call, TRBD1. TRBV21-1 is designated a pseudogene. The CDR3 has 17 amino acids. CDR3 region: CASSKACSDRTNQPQHF. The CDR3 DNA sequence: TGTGCCAGCAGCAAAGCCTGCTCGGACAGGACGAATCAGCCCCAGCATTTT.

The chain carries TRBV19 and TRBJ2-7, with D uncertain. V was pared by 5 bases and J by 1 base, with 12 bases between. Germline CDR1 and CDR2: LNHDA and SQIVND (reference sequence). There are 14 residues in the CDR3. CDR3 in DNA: TGTGCCAGTAGTCCCGGGTCCCTATCCTACGAGCAGTACTTC. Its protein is CASSPGSLSYEQYF.